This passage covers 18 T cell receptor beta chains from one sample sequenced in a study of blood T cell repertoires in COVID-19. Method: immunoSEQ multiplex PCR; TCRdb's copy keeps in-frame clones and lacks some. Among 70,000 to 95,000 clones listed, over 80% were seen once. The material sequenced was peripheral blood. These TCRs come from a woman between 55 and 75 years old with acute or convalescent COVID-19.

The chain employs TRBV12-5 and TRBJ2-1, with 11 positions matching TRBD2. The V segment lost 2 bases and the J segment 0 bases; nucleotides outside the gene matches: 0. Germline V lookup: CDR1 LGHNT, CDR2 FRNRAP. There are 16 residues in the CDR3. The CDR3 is CASGLTSGSSYNEQFF. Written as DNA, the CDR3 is TGTGCTAGTGGTTTGACTAGCGGGAGCTCCTACAATGAGCAGTTCTTC.

The CDR3 DNA reads TGTGCCAGCAGTACGCGAGCTGAAGCTTTCTTT. This sequence encodes CASSTRAEAFF. The chain carries TRBV12-3 or TRBV12-4 and TRBJ1-1; D uncertain. The CDR3 runs to 11 residues. The V end was cut by 5 bases, the J end by 6 bases, with 7 bases between.

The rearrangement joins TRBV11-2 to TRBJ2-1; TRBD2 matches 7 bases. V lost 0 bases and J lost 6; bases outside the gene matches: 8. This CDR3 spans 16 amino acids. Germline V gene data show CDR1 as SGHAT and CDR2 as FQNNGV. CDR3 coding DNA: TGTGCCAGCAGCTTAGATGGTCAGGGAGGGTTCAATGAGCAGTTCTTC. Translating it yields CASSLDGQGGFNEQFF. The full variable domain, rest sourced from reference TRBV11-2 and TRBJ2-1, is EAGVAQSPRYKIIEKRQSVAFWCNPISGHATLYWYQQILGQGPKLLIQFQNNGVVDDSQLPKDRFSAERLKGVDSTLKIQPAKLEDSAVYLCASSLDGQGGFNEQFFGPGTRLTVL.

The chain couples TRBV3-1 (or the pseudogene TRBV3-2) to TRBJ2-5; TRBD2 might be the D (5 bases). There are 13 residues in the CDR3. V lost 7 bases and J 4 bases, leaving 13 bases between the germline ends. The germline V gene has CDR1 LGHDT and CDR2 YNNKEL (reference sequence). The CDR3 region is CASITRDRETQYF. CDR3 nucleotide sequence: TGTGCCAGCATAACTAGAGACCGAGAGACCCAGTACTTC.

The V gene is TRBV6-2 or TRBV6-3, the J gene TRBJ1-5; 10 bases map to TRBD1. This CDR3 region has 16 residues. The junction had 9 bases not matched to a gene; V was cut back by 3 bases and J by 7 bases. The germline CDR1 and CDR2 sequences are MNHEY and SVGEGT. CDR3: CASSYSRTGGFQPQHF. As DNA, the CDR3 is TGTGCCAGCAGTTATTCAAGGACAGGGGGTTTCCAGCCCCAGCATTTT.

This chain's CDR3 is CASSSGHSDEQFF. CDR3 nucleotide sequence: TGTGCCAGCAGTTCCGGACACAGTGATGAGCAGTTCTTC. The J gene is TRBJ2-1, the V gene TRBV12-3 or TRBV12-4, with a possible D match to TRBD1 (5 bases). V lost 4 bases and J lost 8, with 12 bases in between. The length of the CDR3 is 13 residues.

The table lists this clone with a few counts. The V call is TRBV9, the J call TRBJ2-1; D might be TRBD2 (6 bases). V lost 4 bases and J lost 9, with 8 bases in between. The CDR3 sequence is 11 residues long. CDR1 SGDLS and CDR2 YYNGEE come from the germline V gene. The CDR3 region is CASSRDSEQFF. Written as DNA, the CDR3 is TGTGCCAGCAGCCGGGACTCTGAGCAGTTCTTC.

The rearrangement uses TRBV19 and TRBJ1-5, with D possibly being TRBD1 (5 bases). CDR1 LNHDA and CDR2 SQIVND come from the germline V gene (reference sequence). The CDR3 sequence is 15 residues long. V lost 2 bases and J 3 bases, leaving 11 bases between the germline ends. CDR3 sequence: CASSISRTYNQPQHF. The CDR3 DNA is TGTGCCAGTAGTATATCCCGGACATACAATCAGCCCCAGCATTTT.

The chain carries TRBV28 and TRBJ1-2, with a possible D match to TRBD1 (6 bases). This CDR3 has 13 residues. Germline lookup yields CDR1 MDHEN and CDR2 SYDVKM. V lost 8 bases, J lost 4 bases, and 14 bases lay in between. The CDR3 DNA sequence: TGTGCCAGCGGGGGCAGGGGCACCTATGGCTACACCTTC. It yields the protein CASGGRGTYGYTF.

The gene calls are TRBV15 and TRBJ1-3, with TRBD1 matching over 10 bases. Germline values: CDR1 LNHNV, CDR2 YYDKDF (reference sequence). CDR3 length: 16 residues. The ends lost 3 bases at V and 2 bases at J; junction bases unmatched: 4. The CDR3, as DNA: TGTGCCACCAGCAGGGGACAGGGGTACACTGGAAACACCATATATTTT. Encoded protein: CATSRGQGYTGNTIYF.

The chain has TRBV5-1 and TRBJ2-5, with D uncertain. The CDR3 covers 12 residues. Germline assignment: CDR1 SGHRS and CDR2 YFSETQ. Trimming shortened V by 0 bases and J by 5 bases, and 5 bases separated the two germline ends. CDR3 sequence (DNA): TGCGCCAGCAGCTTGGCAATGGAGACCCAGTACTTC. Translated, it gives CASSLAMETQYF.

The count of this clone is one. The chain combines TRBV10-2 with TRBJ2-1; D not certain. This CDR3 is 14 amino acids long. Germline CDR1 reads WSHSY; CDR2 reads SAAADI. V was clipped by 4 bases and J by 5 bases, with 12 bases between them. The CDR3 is CASSGVLLNNEQFF. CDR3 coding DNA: TGCGCCAGCAGTGGAGTGCTCCTTAACAATGAGCAGTTCTTC.

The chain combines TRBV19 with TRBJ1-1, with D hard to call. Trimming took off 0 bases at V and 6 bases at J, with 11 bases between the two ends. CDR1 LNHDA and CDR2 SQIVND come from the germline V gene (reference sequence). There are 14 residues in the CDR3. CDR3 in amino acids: CASSIDPPGSEAFF. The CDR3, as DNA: TGTGCCAGTAGTATAGATCCCCCCGGGTCTGAAGCTTTCTTT.

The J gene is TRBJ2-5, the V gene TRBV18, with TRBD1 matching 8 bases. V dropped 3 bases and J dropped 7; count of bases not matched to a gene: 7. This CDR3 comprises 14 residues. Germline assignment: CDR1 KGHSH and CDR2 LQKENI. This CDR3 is CASSPDRVSGTQYF. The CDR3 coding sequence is TGTGCCAGCTCACCGGACAGGGTTTCCGGGACCCAGTACTTC. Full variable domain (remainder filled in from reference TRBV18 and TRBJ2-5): NAGVMQNPRHLVRRRGQEARLRCSPMKGHSHVYWYRQLPEEGLKFMVYLQKENIIDESGMPKERFSAEFPKEGPSILRIQQVVRGDSAAYFCASSPDRVSGTQYFGPGTRLLVL.

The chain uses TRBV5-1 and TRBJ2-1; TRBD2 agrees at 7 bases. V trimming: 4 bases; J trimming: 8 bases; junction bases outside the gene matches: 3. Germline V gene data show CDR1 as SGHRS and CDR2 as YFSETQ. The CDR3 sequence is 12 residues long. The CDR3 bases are TGCGCCAGCAGCCGGACTAGGGATGAGCAGTTCTTC. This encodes CASSRTRDEQFF.

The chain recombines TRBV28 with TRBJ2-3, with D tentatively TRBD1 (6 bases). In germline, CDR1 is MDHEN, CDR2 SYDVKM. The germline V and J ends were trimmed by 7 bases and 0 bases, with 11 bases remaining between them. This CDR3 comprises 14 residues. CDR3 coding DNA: TGTGCCAGCAAACCAGGGGTAAGCACAGATACGCAGTATTTT. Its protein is CASKPGVSTDTQYF.

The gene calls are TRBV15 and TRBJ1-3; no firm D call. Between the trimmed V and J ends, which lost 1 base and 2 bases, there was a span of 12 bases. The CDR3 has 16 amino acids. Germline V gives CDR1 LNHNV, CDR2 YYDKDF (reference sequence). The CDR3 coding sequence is TGTGCCACCAGCAGAGTGTGGGCAGGTCCTGGAAACACCATATATTTT. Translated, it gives CATSRVWAGPGNTIYF. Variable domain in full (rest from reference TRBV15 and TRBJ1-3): DAMVIQNPRYQVTQFGKPVTLSCSQTLNHNVMYWYQQKSSQAPKLLFHYYDKDFNNEADTPDNFQSRRPNTSFCFLDIRSPGLGDTAMYLCATSRVWAGPGNTIYFGEGSWLTVV.

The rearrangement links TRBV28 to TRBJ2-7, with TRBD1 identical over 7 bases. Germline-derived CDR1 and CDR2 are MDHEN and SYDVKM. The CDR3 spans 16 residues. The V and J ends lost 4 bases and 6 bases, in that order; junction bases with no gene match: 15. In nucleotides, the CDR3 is TGTGCCAGCAGTTCGACAGGGCCTTCCTCCTTGGGCGAGCAGTACTTC. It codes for CASSSTGPSSLGEQYF.